A selection of T cell receptor beta chains follows, all from one sample in a study of T cell responses to AZD1222 COVID-19 vaccine. Produced via immunoSEQ multiplex PCR; TCRdb's table is partial and in-frame only. The sample includes about 110,000 clones, 75% to 90% of them seen just once. The sequences come from peripheral blood, collected on day 0 of AZD1222 vaccination. All receptors come from an adult in good health. Each CDR3 is given with its conserved first and last residue. Each record gives: V gene, J gene, D gene, clone size, CDR3 protein, CDR3 DNA. D genes are given only for firm matches. Clone sizes are given selectively: once, few, many, or a class where the clone is expanded.

>TRBV7-2|TRBJ1-6|-|-
CASTGTETYNSPLHF
TGTGCCAGCACCGGAACCGAAACTTATAATTCACCCCTCCACTTT
>TRBV30|TRBJ2-5|TRBD2|-
CAWSPGVAGVETQYF
TGTGCCTGGAGTCCTGGGGTAGCGGGAGTAGAGACCCAGTACTTC
>TRBV27|TRBJ2-1|-|-
CASSFPQALEFF
TGTGCCAGCAGTTTCCCTCAGGCCCTGGAGTTCTTC
>TRBV4-1|TRBJ2-1|TRBD1|-
CASSQATGEAGYNEQFF
TGCGCCAGCAGCCAAGCGACAGGGGAGGCGGGTTACAATGAGCAGTTCTTC
>TRBV4-2|TRBJ1-4|-|-
CASSQGLIGMGNEKLFF
TGTGCCAGCAGCCAAGGATTGATAGGGATGGGGAATGAAAAACTGTTTTTT
>TRBV19|TRBJ1-2|TRBD1|-
CASSPWDREQYGYTF
TGTGCCAGTAGTCCTTGGGACAGGGAGCAGTATGGCTACACCTTC
>TRBV2|TRBJ2-4|-|-
CASRGGQLTNIQYF
TGTGCCAGCAGAGGGGGGCAGTTAACAAACATTCAGTACTTC
>TRBV11-3|TRBJ2-2|-|-
CASTGGLAGELFF
TGTGCCAGCACGGGGGGCTTGGCCGGGGAGCTGTTTTTT
>TRBV6-4|TRBJ1-6|TRBD1|-
CASRGAGGNSPLHF
TGTGCCAGCAGGGGGGCAGGGGGTAATTCACCCCTCCACTTT
>TRBV11-1|TRBJ2-7|TRBD1|once
CATRGTGDTYEQYF
TGTGCCACCAGAGGGACAGGAGATACCTACGAGCAGTACTTC
>TRBV7-3|TRBJ2-2|TRBD1|-
CASSALGTENTGELFF
TGTGCCAGCAGCGCCCTGGGGACAGAGAACACCGGGGAGCTGTTTTTT
>TRBV2|TRBJ2-5|TRBD2|-
CASSHIPSGRLETQYF
TGTGCCAGCAGTCATATACCTAGCGGGAGGCTTGAGACCCAGTACTTC
>TRBV6-1|TRBJ1-5|-|-
CASSEQGLSNQPQHF
TGTGCCAGCAGTGAACAGGGACTCAGCAATCAGCCCCAGCATTTT
>TRBV5-4|TRBJ2-7|TRBD2|once
CASSLALAGAMEQYF
TGTGCCAGCAGCCTAGCACTAGCGGGGGCCATGGAGCAGTACTTC
>TRBV27|TRBJ1-4|TRBD1|-
CASSLSGGRLSEKLFF
TGTGCCAGCAGTTTATCAGGGGGCCGTTTAAGTGAAAAACTGTTTTTT
>TRBV11-3|TRBJ2-1|-|-
CASSPGRGLNEQFF
TGTGCCAGCAGCCCCGGGCGGGGGCTGAATGAGCAGTTCTTC
>TRBV3-1/TRBV3-2|TRBJ1-5|-|-
CASSPDSGSQPQHF
TGTGCCAGCAGCCCAGACAGTGGCAGTCAGCCCCAGCATTTT
>TRBV5-1|TRBJ2-2|TRBD1|-
CASSLGQGTGELFF
TGCGCCAGCAGCTTGGGACAGGGCACCGGGGAGCTGTTTTTT
>TRBV7-3|TRBJ2-1|TRBD1|-
CASSLQGGADEQFF
TGTGCCAGCAGCTTACAAGGGGGCGCGGATGAGCAGTTCTTC
>TRBV6-2/TRBV6-3|TRBJ2-1|TRBD2|medium-sized
CASSYLRRTSGGNEQFF
TGTGCCAGCAGTTACCTCCGCAGGACTAGCGGAGGGAATGAGCAGTTCTTC
>TRBV7-6|TRBJ2-2|TRBD1|-
CASSLAGTGTGFGGELFF
TGTGCCAGCAGCTTAGCGGGAACCGGGACAGGGTTCGGCGGGGAGCTGTTTTTT
>TRBV6-2/TRBV6-3|TRBJ2-1|TRBD1|-
CASSYSTGAEQFF
TGTGCCAGCAGTTACTCGACAGGGGCCGAGCAGTTCTTC
>TRBV28|TRBJ2-3|TRBD2|-
CASSRAGGGQYF
TGTGCCAGCAGCCGTGCGGGGGGAGGGCAGTATTTT
>TRBV6-4|TRBJ2-1|TRBD1|once
CASSDLGQGEYNEQFF
TGTGCCAGCAGTGACTTGGGACAGGGAGAGTACAATGAGCAGTTCTTC
>TRBV6-5|TRBJ1-1|-|-
CASMGGLSTEAFF
TGTGCCAGCATGGGGGGACTTAGCACTGAAGCTTTCTTT
>TRBV5-1|TRBJ2-1|TRBD2|-
CASSLGTSGVNEQFF
TGCGCCAGCAGCTTGGGGACTAGCGGGGTCAATGAGCAGTTCTTC
>TRBV6-5|TRBJ1-2|-|-
CASTPSGARGYTF
TGTGCCAGCACTCCATCGGGCGCCAGAGGCTACACCTTC
>TRBV7-2|TRBJ2-1|TRBD1|-
CASGPDRGRVGEQFF
TGTGCCAGCGGACCGGACAGGGGGCGCGTGGGTGAGCAGTTCTTC
>TRBV2|TRBJ2-2|-|-
CASRSGTANTGELFF
TGTGCCAGCAGATCCGGGACCGCGAACACCGGGGAGCTGTTTTTT
>TRBV18|TRBJ1-4|TRBD1|-
CASSPLGQGAREKLFF
TGTGCCAGCTCACCGCTAGGACAGGGGGCGCGTGAAAAACTGTTTTTT
>TRBV18|TRBJ2-7|-|-
CASSPGERNYEQYF
TGTGCCAGCTCACCCGGTGAGCGGAACTACGAGCAGTACTTC
>TRBV10-3|TRBJ1-3|-|-
CAISESENTIYF
TGTGCCATCAGTGAGTCAGAAAACACCATATATTTT
>TRBV7-9|TRBJ1-2|-|-
CASSLASGQDSNYGYTF
TGTGCCAGCAGCTTAGCATCGGGACAAGACTCTAACTATGGCTACACCTTC
>TRBV7-2|TRBJ2-7|-|-
CASSLSGATPVEQYF
TGTGCCAGCAGCTTATCGGGGGCTACCCCGGTCGAGCAGTACTTC
>TRBV5-1|TRBJ1-2|-|-
CASSLEVGHGYTF
TGCGCCAGCAGCTTGGAGGTCGGTCATGGCTACACCTTC
>TRBV27|TRBJ2-7|-|-
CASSFMGQVHEQYF
TGTGCCAGCAGTTTTATGGGGCAGGTCCACGAGCAGTACTTC
>TRBV20-1|TRBJ1-2|-|-
CSAGGGRGYTF
TGCAGTGCTGGGGGGGGAAGAGGCTACACCTTC
>TRBV9|TRBJ1-1|-|-
CASSGTGRTEAFF
TGTGCCAGCAGCGGGACGGGTCGGACTGAAGCTTTCTTT
>TRBV19|TRBJ1-1|TRBD1|-
CASSHGQGVREAFF
TGTGCCAGTAGCCACGGACAGGGGGTACGAGAGGCTTTCTTT
>TRBV28|TRBJ1-5|-|-
CAWGGLGQPQHF
TGTGCCTGGGGGGGATTGGGGCAGCCCCAGCATTTT
>TRBV27|TRBJ1-2|TRBD1|-
CASSLSPGGNYGYTF
TGTGCCAGCAGTTTAAGTCCAGGGGGCAACTATGGCTACACCTTC
>TRBV5-1|TRBJ2-7|TRBD1|-
CASSPGQGVSYEQYF
TGCGCCAGCAGCCCCGGACAGGGAGTCTCCTACGAGCAGTACTTC
>TRBV7-2|TRBJ2-1|TRBD1|-
CASSWTGVSYNEQFF
TGTGCCAGCAGCTGGACAGGTGTCTCCTACAATGAGCAGTTCTTC
>TRBV28|TRBJ1-6|-|-
CASSLRYSSSYNSPLHF
TGTGCCAGCAGCCTTAGATACAGTTCCTCCTATAATTCACCCCTCCACTTT
>TRBV18|TRBJ1-4|-|-
CASSPGRTNEKLFF
TGTGCCAGCTCACCGGGACGTACTAATGAAAAACTGTTTTTT
>TRBV7-3|TRBJ2-6|TRBD1|-
CASSPRTGSGANVLTF
TGTGCCAGCAGCCCCAGGACAGGTTCTGGGGCCAACGTCCTGACTTTC
>TRBV27|TRBJ2-1|TRBD2|-
CASSSRAGLAGGNDEQFF
TGTGCCAGCAGTTCACGGGCGGGACTAGCGGGAGGAAATGATGAGCAGTTCTTC
>TRBV30|TRBJ1-3|-|-
CAWSVGEGSGNTIYF
TGTGCCTGGAGTGTAGGGGAGGGATCTGGAAACACCATATATTTT
>TRBV6-5|TRBJ2-7|-|-
CASRKYRDHEQYF
TGTGCCAGCAGAAAATACAGGGATCACGAGCAGTACTTC
>TRBV29-1|TRBJ2-1|-|-
CSAIYRRNYNEQFF
TGCAGCGCCATATACAGGCGGAACTACAATGAGCAGTTCTTC
>TRBV19|TRBJ1-5|-|-
CASSIGTVTNQPQHF
TGTGCCAGTAGTATCGGGACCGTTACTAATCAGCCCCAGCATTTT
>TRBV6-1|TRBJ1-2|-|-
CASSEARGRDGYTF
TGTGCCAGCAGTGAAGCGCGAGGGCGCGATGGCTACACCTTC
>TRBV5-1|TRBJ1-2|-|-
CASRYRTANYGYTF
TGCGCCAGCAGGTACAGGACGGCTAACTATGGCTACACCTTC
>TRBV27|TRBJ1-3|-|-
CASSLSGVSGNTIYF
TGTGCCAGCAGTTTATCAGGGGTCTCTGGAAACACCATATATTTT
>TRBV2|TRBJ2-2|TRBD2|-
CASRDLGGTGELFF
TGTGCCAGCAGGGACTTGGGGGGGACCGGGGAGCTGTTTTTT